A selection of T cell receptor beta chains follows, all from one sample in a study of blood T cell repertoires in COVID-19. Libraries were prepared by immunoSEQ multiplex PCR; TCRdb keeps only in-frame clonotypes and omits some of them. The sample includes some 460,000 clones, around 89% of them seen just once. Sequenced: peripheral blood. These receptors were obtained from a woman aged 25 to 45 with acute or convalescent COVID-19. CDR3s include the opening cysteine and the closing phenylalanine or tryptophan. Each record gives: clone size, J gene, D gene, V gene, CDR3 DNA, CDR3 protein. The D gene is left open where the match is weak. The size of a clone is reported for some rows only, either as once, few or many, or as a class for expanded clones.

>.|TRBJ2-5|TRBD1|TRBV2
TGTGCCCTCCGCCGTACAGGGGGCGAGACCCAGTACTTC
CALRRTGGETQYF
>.|TRBJ1-2|.|TRBV27
TGTGCCAGCAGTTTAGGGGGGGACACTCTCATTGGCTACACCTTC
CASSLGGDTLIGYTF
>.|TRBJ1-2|.|TRBV29-1
TGCAGCGTTGAAGAGGCTAGCTATGGCTACACCTTC
CSVEEASYGYTF
>.|TRBJ2-1|TRBD1|TRBV2
TGTGCCAGCAGTCTCCGGGACAGGGGTTGGAATGAGCAGTTCTTC
CASSLRDRGWNEQFF
>.|TRBJ1-2|.|TRBV5-5
TGTGCCAGCAGCCTTATTCCCATGACAGGTGACCATGGCTACACCTTC
CASSLIPMTGDHGYTF
>.|TRBJ2-7|.|TRBV11-2
TGTGCCAGCAGCTCGAGACAGGCTCCCGAGCAGTACTTC
CASSSRQAPEQYF
>.|TRBJ2-5|.|TRBV20-1
TGCAGTGCTAGTCCCAGGGCAGAGACCCAGTACTTC
CSASPRAETQYF
>.|TRBJ1-5|.|TRBV6-5
TGTGCCAGCACCCGAATGGACAGCCAGCCCCAGCATTTT
CASTRMDSQPQHF
>.|TRBJ2-5|.|TRBV30
TGTGCCTGGAGTGTTCGAACGGAGGAGACCCAGTACTTC
CAWSVRTEETQYF
>once|TRBJ2-1|TRBD1|TRBV5-4
TGTGCCAGCAGCAATGGACAGGGTTGGGATGAGCAGTTCTTC
CASSNGQGWDEQFF
>.|TRBJ1-1|TRBD1|TRBV6-1
TGTGCCAGCAGTGAACTGGGACAGGCTGCTTTCTTT
CASSELGQAAFF
>.|TRBJ1-1|.|TRBV29-1
TGCAGCGCCGGTCGGGGCACTGAAGCTTTCTTT
CSAGRGTEAFF
>.|TRBJ1-1|.|TRBV2
TGTGCCAGCAGTGAACGAGGGCTGAACACTGAAGCTTTCTTT
CASSERGLNTEAFF
>.|TRBJ2-1|TRBD2|TRBV9
TGTGCCAGCAGCGCGACTAGCGGGGAAGTTCGTGAGCAGTTCTTC
CASSATSGEVREQFF
>.|TRBJ2-7|.|TRBV11-3
TGTGCCAGCAGCTTAACAGCCGTCTCCTACGAGCAGTACTTC
CASSLTAVSYEQYF
>once|TRBJ1-1|.|TRBV29-1
TGCAGCGTTGGGAGTAGTACTGAAGCTTTCTTT
CSVGSSTEAFF
>.|TRBJ2-3|TRBD2|TRBV3-1/TRBV3-2
TGTGCCAGCAGCCGAGGGCGGGGGAGCACAGATACGCAGTATTTT
CASSRGRGSTDTQYF
>.|TRBJ2-3|TRBD1|TRBV2
TGTGCCAGGGGACAGGGTTCAGATACGCAGTATTTT
CARGQGSDTQYF
>once|TRBJ1-2|.|TRBV3-1/TRBV3-2
TGTGCCAGCAGCCAAATTGGAGGGTTGGGCGCCTATGGCTACACCTTC
CASSQIGGLGAYGYTF
>.|TRBJ2-2|TRBD2|TRBV18
TGTGCCAGCTCACCACAGCCCCTAGCGGGGGGGCAAACCGGGGAGCTGTTTTTT
CASSPQPLAGGQTGELFF
>.|TRBJ2-3|TRBD2|TRBV13
TGTGCCAGCAGCCCCGCGACTAGCGGGGGGGCGAGCACAGATACGCAGTATTTT
CASSPATSGGASTDTQYF
>.|TRBJ2-7|TRBD1|TRBV9
TGTGCCAGCAGCGCAGACTTGGGACAGGGGTACGAGCAGTACTTC
CASSADLGQGYEQYF
>.|TRBJ2-5|.|TRBV27
TGTGCCAGCAGTTCCACAACAGGGCCCCGGGAGACCCAGTACTTC
CASSSTTGPRETQYF
>.|TRBJ2-3|.|TRBV27
TGTGCCAGCAGCCTGACTAGCACAGATACGCAGTATTTT
CASSLTSTDTQYF
>.|TRBJ1-1|.|TRBV7-8
TGTGCCAGCAGCCTGGACAGCCACACTGAAGCTTTCTTT
CASSLDSHTEAFF
>.|TRBJ2-3|.|TRBV5-5
TGTGCCAGCAGCTTGGTCGGAGGTGGAGATACGCAGTATTTT
CASSLVGGGDTQYF
>.|TRBJ1-2|.|TRBV27
TGTGCCAGCAGTCCCTCAGGGGCATGGGGCTACACCTTC
CASSPSGAWGYTF
>.|TRBJ2-7|TRBD1|TRBV4-1
TGCGCCAGCAGCCAATCACCCGCGACAGGGCTCCGCGAGCAGTACTTC
CASSQSPATGLREQYF
>.|TRBJ1-4|.|TRBV6-5
TGTGCCAGCCTAAGAGCAACTAATGAAAAACTGTTTTTT
CASLRATNEKLFF
>.|TRBJ1-1|.|TRBV19
TGTGCCAGTAGTAGCCTGACAGGAATGAACACTGAAGCTTTCTTT
CASSSLTGMNTEAFF
>.|TRBJ2-7|.|TRBV7-8
TGTGCCAGCAGTATGGACACCACCTACGAGCAGTACTTC
CASSMDTTYEQYF
>.|TRBJ2-3|.|TRBV18
TGTGCCAGCTCCGAGGACACGAGTCTCTTAGATACGCAGTATTTT
CASSEDTSLLDTQYF
>.|TRBJ2-7|.|TRBV5-4
TGTGCCTTCAGGGGAGGGGATGATTACGAGCAGTACTTC
CAFRGGDDYEQYF
>.|TRBJ2-1|TRBD1|TRBV29-1
TGCAGCGTTGAGGGGGACAGAGATTACAATGAGCAGTTCTTC
CSVEGDRDYNEQFF
>.|TRBJ1-1|.|TRBV19
TGTGCCAGTAGCCTTTCGCGGACTGAAGCTTTCTTT
CASSLSRTEAFF
>.|TRBJ1-1|.|TRBV2
TGTGCCAGCAGTCGGGCCGGGACACAAAATGAAGCTTTCTTT
CASSRAGTQNEAFF
>.|TRBJ2-2|.|TRBV7-3
TGTGCCAGCAGCTTTTTCGGGACACCCACCGGGGAGCTGTTTTTT
CASSFFGTPTGELFF
>.|TRBJ2-7|.|TRBV19
TGTGCCAGTAGTTCAGAGAAAGACAGGGAGCAGTACTTC
CASSSEKDREQYF
>once|TRBJ2-3|.|TRBV7-9
TGTGCCAGCAGCTTAGCTAGCCCCCACACAGATACGCAGTATTTT
CASSLASPHTDTQYF
>.|TRBJ1-5|.|TRBV3-1/TRBV3-2
TGTGCCAGCAGCCAAGCCGGGGGGGGCCAGGTGGATCAGCCCCAGCATTTT
CASSQAGGGQVDQPQHF
>.|TRBJ2-1|.|TRBV4-1
TGCGCCAGCAGCCAAGATGGAACAGGCCTATCAATTTACAATGAGCAGTTCTTC
CASSQDGTGLSIYNEQFF
>.|TRBJ2-3|TRBD2|TRBV4-1
TGCGCCAGCAGCCCTACCACTAGCGGGGGCATCACAGATACGCAGTATTTT
CASSPTTSGGITDTQYF
>.|TRBJ2-2|TRBD2|TRBV5-1
TGCGCCAGCAGCTCAGAGGGACTAGGTGCCGGGGAGCTGTTTTTT
CASSSEGLGAGELFF
>few|TRBJ1-1|.|TRBV21-1
TGTGCCAGCAGCACAGGACAGCAGAACACTGAAGCTTTCTTT
CASSTGQQNTEAFF